This T cell receptor (beta chain) was obtained from a study of T cells after yellow fever vaccination. A single record per CDR3 protein comes from TCRdb applying MiXCR to the 5' RACE reads. The data show around 320,000 distinct CDR3 sequences, approximately 10% seen once. This clonotype came up many times. This TCR came from a young man who received the YFV17D yellow fever vaccine. This sample comprised CD4+ T cells sorted from PBMCs, obtained 5 days after the yellow fever booster vaccination.

CDR3 coding DNA: TGCGCCAGCAGCCAAGAATTACTGGGGACAGATACGCAGTATTTT. Amino acid sequence: CASSQELLGTDTQYF. The chain uses TRBV4-3 and TRBJ2-3; no clear D gene. This CDR3 comprises 15 residues. V lost 0 bases and J lost 3, with 10 bases in between. Germline assignment: CDR1 LGHNA and CDR2 YSLEER.